This is a list of T cell receptor beta chains from one sample in a study of cytomegalovirus exposure and HLA in healthy donors. The table came from immunoSEQ multiplex PCR; TCRdb's copy has only in-frame clones and leaves some out. The repertoire has about 110,000 clones, over 75% of them found once; the top ten carry 3% to 4.5%. The sequencing sample was made of PBMCs. The receptors shown here come from a man aged 60-69 years in good health and CMV-seronegative. Both conserved end residues are part of each CDR3. The D gene is left open where the match is weak. Clone size is stated in some rows and not others, as once, few, many or a class when expanded.

>TRBV4-2|.|TRBD1|TRBJ1-4
TGTGCCAGCGGCTCGGTGGAGGGACAGGGTGGCGAAAAACTGTTTTTT
CASGSVEGQGGEKLFF
>TRBV9|few|.|TRBJ2-2
TGTGCCAGCAGCGAAACAGGATCTCTTAACGCCGGGGAGCTGTTTTTT
CASSETGSLNAGELFF
>TRBV1|.|.|TRBJ2-3
TGCACCAGCAGCCACGACGGACAGGAGCCAAACACAGATACGCAGTATTTT
CTSSHDGQEPNTDTQYF
>TRBV5-1|.|TRBD2|TRBJ2-3
TGCGCCAGCAGCTTCTCTAGCGGGGTCGCAGATACGCAGTATTTT
CASSFSSGVADTQYF
>TRBV6-5|.|.|TRBJ2-1
TGTGCCAGCAGTTACTTGGGACCGCGAGGGGGCAATGAGCAGTTCTTC
CASSYLGPRGGNEQFF
>TRBV5-1|.|.|TRBJ2-7
TGCGCCAGCAGCTTGGATCTCGGCGAGCAGTACTTC
CASSLDLGEQYF
>TRBV4-3|.|.|TRBJ2-3
TGCGCCAGCAGCCACGGGCCTGGGGGGAGCACAGATACGCAGTATTTT
CASSHGPGGSTDTQYF
>TRBV7-3|.|TRBD2|TRBJ2-2
TGTGCCAGCAGAAAGAGCGGGGGGGCATTTACCGGGGAGCTGTTTTTT
CASRKSGGAFTGELFF
>TRBV30|.|.|TRBJ1-2
TGTGCCTGGAGTGCCGGACTCGACCGGGATGGCTACACCTTC
CAWSAGLDRDGYTF
>TRBV4-1|.|TRBD1|TRBJ2-7
TGCGCCAGCAGCCATCTGGGGACAGGCTCCTACGAGCAGTACTTC
CASSHLGTGSYEQYF
>TRBV6-4|few|TRBD1|TRBJ1-1
TGTGCCAGCAGTGACCCAGACAGGGGGCTCCCCGGAACTGAAGCTTTCTTT
CASSDPDRGLPGTEAFF
>TRBV18|.|.|TRBJ1-1
TGTGCCAGCGTAGGACAGTTGAACACTGAAGCTTTCTTT
CASVGQLNTEAFF
>TRBV4-2|.|.|TRBJ1-3
TGTGCCAGCAGCCAAGAGCAGACACGGTCTGGAAACACCATATATTTT
CASSQEQTRSGNTIYF
>TRBV5-8|.|TRBD1|TRBJ1-5
TGTGCCAGCAGCTCCGGGACAGGTAGTAGCGGCAATCAGCCCCAGCATTTT
CASSSGTGSSGNQPQHF
>TRBV19|.|.|TRBJ1-2
TGTGCCAGTAGTATTAGAGCCACAGAAAACTATGGCTACACCTTC
CASSIRATENYGYTF
>TRBV18|.|TRBD1|TRBJ1-1
TGTGCCAGCTCACTAACGAGACAGGGGAACATGAACACTGAAGCTTTCTTT
CASSLTRQGNMNTEAFF
>TRBV13|few|TRBD2|TRBJ2-5
TGTGCCAGCAGCCACACAAGCGGGGGGGCATCGGAGACCCAGTACTTC
CASSHTSGGASETQYF
>TRBV30|.|TRBD1|TRBJ1-2
TGTGCCTGGAGGAGACAGGGGGCGCGTTATGGCTACACCTTC
CAWRRQGARYGYTF
>TRBV9|.|TRBD1|TRBJ1-2
TGTGCCAGCAGCGCCAAAGGGGGCCGAACCAACTATGGCTACACCTTC
CASSAKGGRTNYGYTF
>TRBV4-2|.|.|TRBJ2-1
TGTGCCAGCAGCCCCTGGACAGAATTGAATTACAATGAGCAGTTCTTC
CASSPWTELNYNEQFF
>TRBV28|.|.|TRBJ1-2
TGTGCCAGCAGTTGGGCAACACCAAACTATGGCTACACCTTC
CASSWATPNYGYTF
>TRBV6-5|once|.|TRBJ1-2
.
CASSTSTGGFGGYTF
>TRBV5-1|.|.|TRBJ2-1
TGCGCCAGCAGCCTGACAGACCCCACCTACAATGAGCAGTTCTTC
CASSLTDPTYNEQFF
>TRBV5-8|.|TRBD1|TRBJ1-2
TGTGCCAGCAGCTTAACAGGGGCGACTTACTATGGCTACACCTTC
CASSLTGATYYGYTF
>TRBV6-6|.|.|TRBJ1-2
TGTGCCAGCAGTTACCTAGGGGTAATTAACTATGGCTACACCTTC
CASSYLGVINYGYTF
>TRBV5-1|.|.|TRBJ1-5
TGCGCCAGCAGCTTGGACGTGGCTCAGCCCCAGCATTTT
CASSLDVAQPQHF
>TRBV12-2|few|.|TRBJ2-7
TGTGCAAGTCGCTCGAGGGGGGCCCGTAGGGGGCGCGGGGATAGGGACGAGCAGTACTTC
CASRSRGARRGRGDRDEQYF
>TRBV29-1|.|.|TRBJ2-3
TGCAGCGTTGAGGTATCCAGGTCAGATACGCAGTATTTT
CSVEVSRSDTQYF
>TRBV19|.|.|TRBJ1-4
TGTGCCAGTACCTCATGGGGCGGGGCAACTAATGAAAAACTGTTTTTT
CASTSWGGATNEKLFF
>TRBV15|.|.|TRBJ1-4
TGTGCCACCAGCAGAGATCAGGCAGGTGGTAATGAAAAACTGTTTTTT
CATSRDQAGGNEKLFF
>TRBV2|.|.|TRBJ1-1
TGTGCCAGCAGTGATCAGGGCGTGAGGACTGAAGCTTTCTTT
CASSDQGVRTEAFF
>TRBV11-1|.|TRBD1|TRBJ2-2
TGTGCCAGCAGCCCCCTAGACAGGGACACCGGGGAGCTGTTTTTT
CASSPLDRDTGELFF
>TRBV30|.|TRBD1|TRBJ1-6
TGTGCCTGGAGTGTTGGGACAGAGTCCTCACCCCTCCACTTT
CAWSVGTESSPLHF
>TRBV7-2|.|.|TRBJ1-2
TGTGCCAGCAGCCCAGGTTTAGGGGGAAGGGGCTACACCTTC
CASSPGLGGRGYTF
>TRBV5-1|.|TRBD1|TRBJ2-7
TGCGCCAGCAGCTCCGGGACAGGCCGTAGCTCCTACGAGCAGTACTTC
CASSSGTGRSSYEQYF
>TRBV5-1|once|TRBD2|TRBJ2-3
TGCGCCAGCAGCCCGGGGACTAGCGAAGCAGATACGCAGTATTTT
CASSPGTSEADTQYF
>TRBV6-1|.|.|TRBJ1-1
TGTGCCAGCATGTTAGACACGATGAACACTGAAGCTTTCTTT
CASMLDTMNTEAFF
>TRBV4-2|few|TRBD1|TRBJ1-4
TGTGCCAGCAGCCAAACAGGGGGATTAAATGAAAAACTGTTTTTT
CASSQTGGLNEKLFF
>TRBV28|.|TRBD1|TRBJ1-6
TGTGCCAGCCGTCTTTCCGGGGGACAGGGAAATTCACCCCTCCACTTT
CASRLSGGQGNSPLHF
>TRBV7-2|once|TRBD1|TRBJ2-2
TGTGCCAGCAGCTTACAGGGGGTGAACACCGGGGAGCTGTTTTTT
CASSLQGVNTGELFF
>TRBV5-1|few|.|TRBJ2-1
TGCGCCAGCAGCTTGGAGCGGACCAACAATGAGCAGTTCTTC
CASSLERTNNEQFF
>TRBV6-1|.|TRBD1|TRBJ2-1
TGTGCCAGCAAACCGGGACAGGGCAGAGATGAGCAGTTCTTC
CASKPGQGRDEQFF
>TRBV7-8|.|.|TRBJ2-7
TGTGCCAGCAGCTTAGGGGCAGGGGCGGACGAGCAGTACTTC
CASSLGAGADEQYF
>TRBV5-6|.|TRBD1|TRBJ1-6
TGTGCCAGCAGCGCGTGGCAGACAGGGACTGATTCACCCCTCCACTTT
CASSAWQTGTDSPLHF